The clone carrying this TCR beta chain has just a few counts. Methods used by the authors: By means of reference gene primer amplification, nucleated cell counts were estimated. TCRdb's table, derived via immunoSEQ multiplex PCR, lists solely in-frame clones and lacks some. D and trimming come from the DNA, and the V and J calls and clone size come from that table. The profile shows fewer than 350,000 clones, more than 80% of them singletons. The source of the sample is a study of blood T cell repertoires in COVID-19. Study-level information: Acute and convalescent COVID-19 specimens originated in the United States, Italy and Spain. T cells, B-cell-depleted T cells, or PBMCs provided the cDNA or gDNA that served as material.

Self-reported history from a screening survey and questionnaire set each donor's cohort. The sample was PBMCs or T cells enriched from blood (not recorded which). This receptor was identified in a woman in her twenties or thirties with acute COVID-19.

The CDR3 here is CASSIEVSYNEQFF. The CDR3 DNA reads as TGTGCCAGTAGTATTGAGGTCTCCTACAATGAGCAGTTCTTC. The chain carries TRBV19 and TRBJ2-1; D gene ambiguous. The CDR3 is made up of 14 amino acids. Deletions cut 3 bases from V and 0 bases from J, with 6 bases between. The germline V gene encodes CDR1 LNHDA and CDR2 SQIVND (reference sequence).